This TCR beta chain was documented in a study of T cell repertoires in cytomegalovirus infection. Findings of the study overall: CMV-specific TCR beta clonotypes restricted by HLA-C dominated the ex vivo response. There were carriers of CMV plus the relevant HLA, and cumulative public TCR beta family frequency identified them.

The CDR3 covers 15 residues. Per the germline V gene, CDR1 is SEHNR and CDR2 is FQNEAQ (reference sequence). The V segment lost 6 bases and the J segment 2 bases; nucleotides outside the gene matches: 7. TCRdb analysed the reads with MiXCR anew, one entry per CDR3 protein. Of roughly 200,000 distinct CDR3 sequences listed, about 39% are singletons. This clonotype appeared many times. Its matching antigen is unknown. V is TRBV7-9 and J is TRBJ2-3; 8 positions agree with TRBD2. This sample comprised CD8+ T cells from cultured PBMCs, obtained from culture after CMV antigen stimulation. The receptor's source is a human donor in good health (CMV status not recorded). Some clones in this sample may be carry-over from other donors' samples. CDR3 in amino acids: CASSRASGFTDTQYF. The CDR3 DNA is TGTGCCAGCAGTCGGGCTAGCGGGTTCACAGATACGCAGTATTTT. Complete variable domain (other parts from reference TRBV7-9 and TRBJ2-3): DTGVSQNPRHKITKRGQNVTFRCDPISEHNRLYWYRQTLGQGPEFLTYFQNEAQLEKSRLLSDRFSAERPKGSFSTLEIQRTEQGDSAMYLCASSRASGFTDTQYFGPGTRLTVL.